This is a list of T cell receptor beta chains from one sample in a study of PD-1 blockade in classical Hodgkin lymphoma. Profiling relied on immunoSEQ multiplex PCR, and the TCRdb table lists in-frame clones only, not all of them. The sample has 45,000 to 65,000 clones, approximately 73% seen once. The sample in question was peripheral blood mononuclear cells (PBMCs), obtained before the second cycle of nivolumab. These receptors were taken from a human donor with classical Hodgkin lymphoma. CDR3s include the opening cysteine and the closing phenylalanine or tryptophan. The order of the fields is clone size, V gene, D gene, J gene, CDR3 DNA, CDR3 protein. A D gene is named only where the DNA matches it firmly. The size of a clone is reported for some rows only, either as once, few or many, or as a class for expanded clones.

clone_size: NA
v_call: TRBV5-4
d_call: TRBD1
j_call: TRBJ1-2
cdr3_nt: TGTGCCAGCAGCCCGCAGGGGGGGGCTAACTATGGCTACACCTTC
cdr3_aa: CASSPQGGANYGYTF

clone_size: NA
v_call: TRBV7-9
d_call: NA
j_call: TRBJ2-7
cdr3_nt: TGTGCCAGCAGCTTAGTCCCCACCCTCTCCTACGAGCAGTACTTC
cdr3_aa: CASSLVPTLSYEQYF

clone_size: NA
v_call: TRBV14
d_call: TRBD2
j_call: TRBJ2-1
cdr3_nt: TGTGCCAGCAGCCAAGAGGGGGTTCCTAGCGGGATAGCCGACAATGAGCAGTTCTTC
cdr3_aa: CASSQEGVPSGIADNEQFF

clone_size: NA
v_call: TRBV5-4
d_call: TRBD1
j_call: TRBJ2-7
cdr3_nt: TGTGCCAGCAGCCACACAGGGGGGTACGAGCAGTACTTC
cdr3_aa: CASSHTGGYEQYF

clone_size: NA
v_call: TRBV14
d_call: NA
j_call: TRBJ2-7
cdr3_nt: TGTGCCAGCAGCCCAGCTAGGGGGGGCGAGCAGTACTTC
cdr3_aa: CASSPARGGEQYF

clone_size: NA
v_call: TRBV19
d_call: TRBD1
j_call: TRBJ2-7
cdr3_nt: TGTGCCAGTAGTATTGGAGACAGGGGATACGAGCAGTACTTC
cdr3_aa: CASSIGDRGYEQYF

clone_size: NA
v_call: TRBV29-1
d_call: TRBD1
j_call: TRBJ1-1
cdr3_nt: TGCAGCGCCCTCCCCCGGGACAGGGCGGCTTTCTTT
cdr3_aa: CSALPRDRAAFF

clone_size: medium-sized
v_call: TRBV7-2
d_call: NA
j_call: TRBJ1-5
cdr3_nt: TGTGCCAGCAGCTTAGTTATAAATAGCAATCAGCCCCAGCATTTT
cdr3_aa: CASSLVINSNQPQHF

clone_size: NA
v_call: TRBV6-5
d_call: NA
j_call: TRBJ1-5
cdr3_nt: TGTGCCAGCAGCCGGGATGTATCATTAAAGGAGCCCCAGCATTTT
cdr3_aa: CASSRDVSLKEPQHF

clone_size: NA
v_call: TRBV27
d_call: NA
j_call: TRBJ1-1
cdr3_nt: TGTGCCAGCAGCGGGGACTCCTACTACACTGAAGCTTTCTTT
cdr3_aa: CASSGDSYYTEAFF

clone_size: medium-sized
v_call: TRBV6-1
d_call: NA
j_call: TRBJ1-2
cdr3_nt: TGTGCCAGCAGTGATCGACAAAGGTACACCTTC
cdr3_aa: CASSDRQRYTF

clone_size: few
v_call: TRBV19
d_call: NA
j_call: TRBJ2-1
cdr3_nt: TGTGCCACCCGATCTACCTACAATGAGCAGTTCTTC
cdr3_aa: CATRSTYNEQFF

clone_size: NA
v_call: TRBV7-2
d_call: TRBD1
j_call: TRBJ2-1
cdr3_nt: TGTGCCAGCAGCCGACAGGGAATCGGTGAGCAGTTCTTC
cdr3_aa: CASSRQGIGEQFF

clone_size: NA
v_call: TRBV19
d_call: TRBD1
j_call: TRBJ2-7
cdr3_nt: TGTGCCAGTAGTATTAGGCAGGGGGCATCGCCATACGATCCCTACGAGCAGTACTTC
cdr3_aa: CASSIRQGASPYDPYEQYF

clone_size: NA
v_call: TRBV19
d_call: TRBD1
j_call: TRBJ1-5
cdr3_nt: TGTGCCAGTAGTTCGGACAGGGGAAGGGACCAGCCCCAGCATTTT
cdr3_aa: CASSSDRGRDQPQHF

clone_size: NA
v_call: TRBV6-5
d_call: NA
j_call: TRBJ2-3
cdr3_nt: TGTGCCAGCAGTTCGGACAGCAGCACAGATACGCAGTATTTT
cdr3_aa: CASSSDSSTDTQYF

clone_size: NA
v_call: TRBV9
d_call: NA
j_call: TRBJ1-1
cdr3_nt: TGTGCCAGCAGCAACCGGACAGTGATGAACACTGAAGCTTTCTTT
cdr3_aa: CASSNRTVMNTEAFF

clone_size: NA
v_call: TRBV5-1
d_call: TRBD1
j_call: TRBJ2-3
cdr3_nt: TGCGCCAGCAGCTTCAGGGGGCCTGGCACAGATACGCAGTATTTT
cdr3_aa: CASSFRGPGTDTQYF

clone_size: NA
v_call: TRBV5-1
d_call: TRBD1
j_call: TRBJ2-5
cdr3_nt: TGCGCCAGCAGCTCCGGACAGGGAAGGGAGACCCAGTACTTC
cdr3_aa: CASSSGQGRETQYF

clone_size: NA
v_call: TRBV6-5
d_call: TRBD2
j_call: TRBJ2-1
cdr3_nt: TGTGCCAGCAGAACTAGCGGGAGGGGGAATGAGCAGTTCTTC
cdr3_aa: CASRTSGRGNEQFF

clone_size: many
v_call: TRBV2
d_call: TRBD1
j_call: TRBJ1-5
cdr3_nt: TGTGCCAGCAGTTCCCAGGGACAGAATCAGCCCCAGCATTTT
cdr3_aa: CASSSQGQNQPQHF

clone_size: NA
v_call: TRBV6-5
d_call: TRBD1
j_call: TRBJ1-2
cdr3_nt: TGTGCCAGCAGTTTTTCCGGGACAGGGCGCGGCTACACCTTC
cdr3_aa: CASSFSGTGRGYTF

clone_size: NA
v_call: TRBV7-2
d_call: NA
j_call: TRBJ2-1
cdr3_nt: TGTGCCAGCAGGGGATTAGACAATGAGCAGTTCTTC
cdr3_aa: CASRGLDNEQFF